This T cell receptor (beta chain) was sequenced during a study of shared clonotypes between healthy human individuals. This clone was seen a few times. The target antigen is unknown. Study-wide findings and caveats: All-four-donor shared clonotypes had higher generation probabilities than non-shared clonotypes did.

An assay was performed, and its level was deep. TCRdb's copy holds only in-frame clones and misses some; the assay was immunoSEQ multiplex PCR. The table includes a few million clones, about 92% detected once. V lost 5 bases and J lost 2, with 10 bases in between. In germline, CDR1 is LNHDA, CDR2 SQIVND (reference sequence). The CDR3 has 14 residues. Sequencing was carried out using naive CD4+ T cells sorted from blood. The subset: CD45RA+ positively selected. The chain couples TRBV19 to TRBJ2-1; D assignment may be TRBD1 or TRBD2 (6 bases each). The clonotype comes from a young man in good health. The CDR3: CASSHREAYNEQFF. The CDR3 nucleotides are TGTGCCAGTAGTCACAGGGAGGCCTACAATGAGCAGTTCTTC.